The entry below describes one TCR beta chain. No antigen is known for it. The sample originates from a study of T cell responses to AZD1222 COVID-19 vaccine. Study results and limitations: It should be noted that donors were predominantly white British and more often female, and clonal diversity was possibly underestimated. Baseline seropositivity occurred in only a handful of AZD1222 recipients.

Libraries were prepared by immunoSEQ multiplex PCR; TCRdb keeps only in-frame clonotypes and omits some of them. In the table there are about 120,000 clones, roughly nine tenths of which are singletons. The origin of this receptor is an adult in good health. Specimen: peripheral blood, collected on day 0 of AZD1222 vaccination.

The CDR3 here is CASSPDSGYGYTF. The CDR3 bases are TGTGCCAGCTCACCTGATTCTGGGTATGGCTACACCTTC. This chain connects TRBV18 to TRBJ1-2; D is undetermined. V was pared by 3 bases and J by 5 bases, with 10 bases between. The germline CDR1 and CDR2 sequences are KGHSH and LQKENI. CDR3 length: 13 residues.